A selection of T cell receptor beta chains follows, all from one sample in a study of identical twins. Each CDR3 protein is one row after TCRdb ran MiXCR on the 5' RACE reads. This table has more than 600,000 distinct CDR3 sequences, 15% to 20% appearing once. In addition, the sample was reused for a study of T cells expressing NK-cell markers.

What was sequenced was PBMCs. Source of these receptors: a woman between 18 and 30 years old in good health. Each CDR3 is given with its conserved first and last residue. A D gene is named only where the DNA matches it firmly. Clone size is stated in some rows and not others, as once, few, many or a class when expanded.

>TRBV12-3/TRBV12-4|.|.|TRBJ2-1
CASSYTGSHEQFF
TGTGCCAGCAGTTATACCGGGAGCCATGAGCAGTTCTTC
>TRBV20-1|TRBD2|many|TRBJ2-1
CSAEGNLAGAYNEQFF
TGCAGTGCTGAGGGGAATTTAGCGGGGGCTTACAATGAGCAGTTCTTC
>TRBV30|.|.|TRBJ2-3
CAWSRRSTDTQYF
TGTGCCTGGAGTAGGAGGAGCACAGATACGCAGTATTTT
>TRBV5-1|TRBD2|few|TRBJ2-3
CASSHLNAGDSDTQYF
TGCGCCAGCTCCCACCTTAATGCGGGAGACTCAGATACGCAGTATTTT
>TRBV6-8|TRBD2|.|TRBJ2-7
CASSYSTSGRVGYEQYF
TGTGCCAGCAGTTACTCGACTAGCGGGAGGGTAGGCTACGAGCAGTACTTC
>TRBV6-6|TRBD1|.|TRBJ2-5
CASSDRGMETQYF
TGTGCCAGCAGCGACAGGGGCATGGAGACCCAGTACTTC
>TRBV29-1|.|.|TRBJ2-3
CSGYSHREYTDTQYF
TGCAGCGGCTATTCCCACAGGGAATACACAGATACGCAGTATTTT
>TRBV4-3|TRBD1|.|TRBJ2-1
CASSHPTGDEQFF
TGCGCCAGCAGCCACCCGACAGGGGATGAGCAGTTCTTC
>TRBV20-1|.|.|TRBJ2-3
CSAAPRLDTQYF
TGCAGTGCAGCCCCGCGATTAGATACGCAGTATTTT
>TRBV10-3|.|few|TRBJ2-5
CATQGPKETQYF
TGTGCCACCCAGGGACCGAAGGAGACCCAGTACTTC
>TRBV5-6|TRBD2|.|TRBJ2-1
CASSRDVTSGRAYSYNEQFF
TGTGCCAGCAGCCGTGATGTTACTAGCGGGAGAGCTTACTCCTACAATGAGCAGTTCTTC
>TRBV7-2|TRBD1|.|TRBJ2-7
CASSSQDRGIYEQYF
TGTGCCAGCAGCTCCCAGGACAGGGGCATATACGAGCAGTACTTC
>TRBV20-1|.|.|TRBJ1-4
CSAYRQATNEKLFF
TGCAGTGCTTACCGACAGGCAACTAATGAAAAACTGTTTTTT
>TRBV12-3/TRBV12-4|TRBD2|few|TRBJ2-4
CASSGLAGDKNIQYF
TGTGCCAGCAGCGGACTAGCGGGAGACAAAAACATTCAGTACTTC
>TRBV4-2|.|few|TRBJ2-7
CASSPAGSVGSYEQYF
TGTGCCAGCAGCCCCGCGGGGAGTGTCGGCTCCTACGAGCAGTACTTC
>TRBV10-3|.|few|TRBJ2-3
CAGAAASSSTDTQYF
TGTGCCGGCGCAGCGGCTAGCTCTAGCACAGATACGCAGTATTTT
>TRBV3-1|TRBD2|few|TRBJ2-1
CASSPRLAGGSNEQFF
TGTGCCAGCAGCCCGCGCCTAGCGGGAGGGAGTAATGAGCAGTTCTTC
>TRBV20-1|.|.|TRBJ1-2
CSAKVETNYGYTF
TGCAGTGCCAAGGTGGAGACTAACTATGGCTACACCTTC
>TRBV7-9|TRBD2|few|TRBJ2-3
CASSGAGVIYTDTQYF
TGTGCCAGCAGCGGAGCGGGAGTGATCTACACAGATACGCAGTATTTT
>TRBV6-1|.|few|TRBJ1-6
CASTPQGGDNSPLHF
TGTGCCAGCACCCCCCAAGGGGGGGATAATTCACCCCTCCACTTT
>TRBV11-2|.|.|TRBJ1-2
CASSFPWGRGYTF
TGTGCCAGCAGCTTTCCTTGGGGACGGGGCTACACCTTC
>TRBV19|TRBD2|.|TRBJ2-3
CASRTKREGPAGTQYF
TGTGCCAGTAGAACGAAGCGGGAGGGGCCTGCTGGTACGCAGTATTTT
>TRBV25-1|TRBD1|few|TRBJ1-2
CASAGTEYGYTF
TGTGCCAGCGCCGGGACAGAGTATGGCTACACCTTC
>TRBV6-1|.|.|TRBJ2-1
CASSSAGRRNEQFF
TGTGCCAGCAGCTCCGCGGGTCGCCGCAATGAGCAGTTCTTC
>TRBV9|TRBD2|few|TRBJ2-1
CASSEGLRQRSSYNEQFF
TGTGCCAGCAGCGAGGGACTACGGCAGAGAAGCTCCTACAATGAGCAGTTCTTC
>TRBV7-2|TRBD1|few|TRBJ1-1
CASSPQQGVEAFF
TGTGCCAGCAGCCCTCAACAGGGGGTTGAAGCTTTCTTT
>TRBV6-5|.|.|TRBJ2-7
CASSYSVAGSSSYEQYF
TGTGCCAGCAGTTACTCTGTGGCAGGCTCCAGCTCCTACGAGCAGTACTTC
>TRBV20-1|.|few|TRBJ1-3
CSATLGVSGNTIYF
TGCAGTGCTACTTTGGGTGTTTCTGGAAACACCATATATTTT
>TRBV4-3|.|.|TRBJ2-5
CASSQEEGMETQYF
TGCGCCAGCAGCCAAGAAGAGGGGATGGAGACCCAGTACTTC
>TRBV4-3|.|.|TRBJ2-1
CASSQDVVAASYNEQFF
TGCGCCAGCAGCCAAGACGTGGTAGCAGCCTCCTACAATGAGCAGTTCTTC
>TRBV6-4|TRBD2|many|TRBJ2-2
CASSASGDTGELFF
TGTGCCAGCAGTGCTAGCGGGGACACCGGGGAGCTGTTTTTT
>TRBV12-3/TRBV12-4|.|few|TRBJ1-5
CASSSPYSNQPQHF
TGTGCCAGCAGTTCCCCTTATAGCAATCAGCCCCAGCATTTT
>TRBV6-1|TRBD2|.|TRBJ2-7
CASGPGGSYEQYF
TGTGCCAGCGGTCCGGGGGGCTCCTACGAGCAGTACTTC
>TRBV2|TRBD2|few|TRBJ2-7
CASGSQILAGAYEQYF
TGTGCCAGCGGTTCTCAGATACTAGCGGGGGCCTACGAGCAGTACTTC
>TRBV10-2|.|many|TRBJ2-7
CASRERALLSYEQYF
TGCGCCAGCAGAGAGCGGGCCTTACTATCCTACGAGCAGTACTTC
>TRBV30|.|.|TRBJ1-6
CAWSVGESLHF
TGTGCCTGGAGTGTTGGGGAGTCCCTCCACTTT
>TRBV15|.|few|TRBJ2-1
CATSRDLGSLTALNEQFF
TGTGCCACCAGCAGAGATCTGGGGTCCCTTACTGCCCTCAATGAGCAGTTCTTC
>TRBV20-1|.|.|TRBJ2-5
CSAGPRMYQETQYF
TGCAGTGCTGGGCCACGAATGTACCAAGAGACCCAGTACTTC
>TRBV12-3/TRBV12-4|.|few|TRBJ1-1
CASSSMENTEAFF
TGTGCCAGCAGTTCAATGGAAAACACTGAAGCTTTCTTT
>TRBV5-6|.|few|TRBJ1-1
CASSSGPYTEAFF
TGTGCCAGCAGCTCCGGACCGTATACTGAAGCTTTCTTT
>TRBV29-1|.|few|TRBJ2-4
CSVVVAGLAKNIQYF
TGCAGCGTTGTTGTTGCAGGTTTAGCCAAAAACATTCAGTACTTC
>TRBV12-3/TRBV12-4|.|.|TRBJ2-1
CASSYRPSTRYNEQFF
TGTGCCAGCAGTTACCGTCCTTCGACACGATACAATGAGCAGTTCTTC
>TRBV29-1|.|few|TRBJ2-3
CSVEDRGRGPDTQYF
TGCAGCGTTGAAGATAGGGGAAGGGGCCCAGATACGCAGTATTTT
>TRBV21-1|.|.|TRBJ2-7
CARYQDRTYEQYF
TGTGCCAGGTACCAGGACCGCACCTACGAGCAGTACTTC
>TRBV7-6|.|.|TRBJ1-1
CASSMGPQRTSNTEAFF
TGTGCCAGCAGCATGGGACCCCAGAGGACTTCGAACACTGAAGCTTTCTTT
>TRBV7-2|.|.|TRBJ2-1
CASSLTSWGNEQFF
TGTGCCAGCAGCTTAACCTCTTGGGGTAATGAGCAGTTCTTC
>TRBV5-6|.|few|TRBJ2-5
CASSFHRGLRTSAETQYF
TGTGCCAGCAGCTTCCACAGGGGACTCAGAACATCAGCGGAGACCCAGTACTTC
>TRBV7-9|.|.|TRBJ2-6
CARVEGTGANVLTF
TGTGCCAGGGTAGAGGGAACGGGGGCCAACGTCCTGACTTTC
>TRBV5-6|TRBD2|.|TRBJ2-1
CASSLTSGLSLIEQFF
TGTGCCAGCAGCCTGACTAGCGGATTATCTCTTATTGAGCAGTTCTTC
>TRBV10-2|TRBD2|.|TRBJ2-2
CASRVYSGSGGELFF
TGCGCCAGCAGAGTCTATAGCGGGAGCGGGGGGGAGCTGTTTTTT
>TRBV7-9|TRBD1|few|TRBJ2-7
CASSLWKTGTGDEQYF
TGTGCCAGCAGCTTATGGAAAACCGGGACAGGGGACGAGCAGTACTTC
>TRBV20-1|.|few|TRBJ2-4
CSARVRERNIQYF
TGCAGTGCTAGAGTACGGGAGAGAAACATTCAGTACTTC
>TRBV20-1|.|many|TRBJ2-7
CSARDGTSGEQYF
TGCAGTGCTAGGGACGGAACGTCCGGCGAGCAGTACTTC
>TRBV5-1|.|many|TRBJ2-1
CASSISAGVYNEQFF
TGCGCCAGCAGCATCTCCGCAGGGGTTTACAATGAGCAGTTCTTC
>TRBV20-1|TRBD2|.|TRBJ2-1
CSAEPLGRVRDEQFF
TGCAGTGCTGAGCCCCTAGGGAGGGTTCGCGATGAGCAGTTCTTC
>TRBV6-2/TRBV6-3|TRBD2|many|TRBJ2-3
CASSPPGGDTQYF
TGTGCCAGCAGCCCACCCGGGGGGGATACGCAGTATTTT
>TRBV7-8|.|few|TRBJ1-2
CASSFSRGLVNYGYTF
TGTGCCAGCAGCTTTTCACGGGGGTTGGTTAACTATGGCTACACCTTC
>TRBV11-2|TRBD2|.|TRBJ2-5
CASSRLAGGNRETQYF
TGTGCCAGCAGCCGTCTAGCGGGGGGTAACCGAGAGACCCAGTACTTC
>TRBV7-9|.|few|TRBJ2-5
CASSPLRGWETQYF
TGTGCCAGCAGCCCCCTCCGGGGATGGGAGACCCAGTACTTC
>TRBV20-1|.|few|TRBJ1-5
CSASPGGSNQPQHF
TGCAGTGCTAGTCCCGGGGGGAGCAATCAGCCCCAGCATTTT